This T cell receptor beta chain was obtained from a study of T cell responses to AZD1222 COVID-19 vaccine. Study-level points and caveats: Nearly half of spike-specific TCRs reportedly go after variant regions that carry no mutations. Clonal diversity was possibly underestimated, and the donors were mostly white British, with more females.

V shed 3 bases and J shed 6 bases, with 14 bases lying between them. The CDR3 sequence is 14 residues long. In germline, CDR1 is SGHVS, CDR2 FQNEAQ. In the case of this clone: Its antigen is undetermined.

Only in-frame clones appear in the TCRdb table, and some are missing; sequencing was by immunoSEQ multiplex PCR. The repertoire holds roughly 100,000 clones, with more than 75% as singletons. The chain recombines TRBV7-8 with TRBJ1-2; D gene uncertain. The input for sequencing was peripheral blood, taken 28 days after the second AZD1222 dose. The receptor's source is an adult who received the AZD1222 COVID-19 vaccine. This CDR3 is CASSFTPQADGYTF. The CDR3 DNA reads TGTGCCAGCAGCTTTACCCCACAAGCCGATGGCTACACCTTC.